Listed below are T cell receptor beta chains from one sample, sequenced in a study of CD8 T cells in Susac syndrome. Each CDR3 protein gets one entry after TCRdb re-called the immunoSEQ multiplex PCR reads with MiXCR. The sample has around 180,000 distinct CDR3 sequences; about 93% are singletons. Sequencing was carried out using CD4+ T cells from PBMCs. The receptor set was obtained from a human donor with multiple sclerosis. CDR3s include the opening cysteine and the closing phenylalanine or tryptophan. A D gene is named only where the DNA matches it firmly. Rows give clone size only sometimes, using once, few, many, or a class for an expanded clone.

.,TRBV6-5,TRBJ1-1,once,TGTGCCAGCGGTACGGACAGCTTGAACACTGAAGCTTTCTTT,CASGTDSLNTEAFF
TRBD1,TRBV2,TRBJ2-2,.,TGTGCCAGCCAACAGGGGGAACTTACCGGGGAGCTGTTTTTT,CASQQGELTGELFF
.,TRBV19,TRBJ1-1,.,TGTGCCAGTCGCACGGGACACCAGAACACTGAAGCTTTCTTT,CASRTGHQNTEAFF
TRBD2,TRBV5-1,TRBJ2-3,.,TGCGCCAGTGGACTAGCGGGGGTGACAGATACGCAGTATTTT,CASGLAGVTDTQYF
.,TRBV29-1,TRBJ2-5,.,TGCAGCGTTGAAGGGACCGCCGAAGGGACCCAGTACTTC,CSVEGTAEGTQYF
TRBD1,TRBV10-2,TRBJ2-7,.,TGCGCCAGCAACGAACAGGGGGAGGTCTACGAGCAGTACTTC,CASNEQGEVYEQYF
.,TRBV28,TRBJ2-7,.,TGTGCCAGCAGTTTGTTCTACGAGCAGTACTTC,CASSLFYEQYF
.,TRBV14,TRBJ2-7,.,TGTGCCAGGAAACAGGGTTCCTCCTACGAGCAGTACTTC,CARKQGSSYEQYF
.,TRBV12-3/TRBV12-4,TRBJ1-1,.,TGTGCCAGCAGAATCAGGGCGTACACTGAAGCTTTCTTT,CASRIRAYTEAFF
TRBD2,TRBV5-4,TRBJ2-5,.,TGTGCCAGCAGCGTCCCGGGACTAGCGGGAAAGGGGGAGACCCAGTACTTC,CASSVPGLAGKGETQYF
TRBD2,TRBV24-1,TRBJ2-3,.,TGTGCCACCAGTGATTTGAGTAGCGGGAGCACAGATACGCAGTATTTT,CATSDLSSGSTDTQYF
.,TRBV3-1,TRBJ2-7,once,TGTGCCAGCAGCCAGCAACAGGGCGGCGAGCAGTACTTC,CASSQQQGGEQYF
.,TRBV6-5,TRBJ2-4,.,TGTGCCAGCAGTTCCTTAAGACAGTTGGGGAACATTCAGTACTTC,CASSSLRQLGNIQYF
.,TRBV27,TRBJ1-3,.,TGTGCCAGCAGAGATTTGACTGATCGCTCTGGAAACACCATATATTTT,CASRDLTDRSGNTIYF
TRBD1,TRBV2,TRBJ2-3,.,TGTGCCAGCACCCGAAGGACAGGTAGCACAGATACGCAGTATTTT,CASTRRTGSTDTQYF
TRBD1,TRBV3-1,TRBJ2-7,.,TGTGCCAGCAGCCAAGATTTCCGACAGGGGGCTTACGAGCAGTACTTC,CASSQDFRQGAYEQYF
.,TRBV6-4,TRBJ2-5,.,TGTGCCAGCAGTGCGGTTGGGGCGAGAAAGACCCAGTACTTC,CASSAVGARKTQYF
.,TRBV5-6,TRBJ1-5,.,TGTGCCAGCAGTCGAACGGGGGGCGGGGGAGGTCAGCCCCAGCATTTT,CASSRTGGGGGQPQHF
.,TRBV20-1,TRBJ2-1,.,TGCAGTGCTAGTCGGGGGAGCTCCTACAATGAGCAGTTCTTC,CSASRGSSYNEQFF
.,TRBV9,TRBJ1-1,.,TGTGCCAGCAGCATTGGGGACGCCCCTGGCACTGAAGCTTTCTTT,CASSIGDAPGTEAFF
.,TRBV27,TRBJ1-2,.,TGTGCCAGCAGTTCGATGGGATATGGCTACACCTTC,CASSSMGYGYTF
TRBD1,TRBV5-1,TRBJ1-6,once,TGCGCCAGCAGCGGTCGGACAGGAGGAAGGTCCCTCCACTTT,CASSGRTGGRSLHF
.,TRBV6-5,TRBJ1-1,once,TGTGCCAGCAGTTACGCGGACCTAAACACTGAAGCTTTCTTT,CASSYADLNTEAFF
.,TRBV12-3/TRBV12-4,TRBJ1-2,.,TGTGCCAGCAGTTTCGTCCCTCAGGGCTACACCTTC,CASSFVPQGYTF
TRBD1,TRBV19,TRBJ2-7,.,TGTGCCAGTAGTCTAAACCCTACAGGGGAAGGGTACGAGCAGTACTTC,CASSLNPTGEGYEQYF
.,TRBV4-1,TRBJ1-5,.,TGCGCCAGCAGCCAAGGGGTGGGACGAGAAGGGGGGATTAGCAATCAGCCCCAGCATTTT,CASSQGVGREGGISNQPQHF
.,TRBV7-2,TRBJ2-1,.,TGTGCCAGCAGCTTAGATTTTGGGGACTTAAAGCAGTTCTTC,CASSLDFGDLKQFF
TRBD2,TRBV20-1,TRBJ2-1,.,TGCAGTGCTAGAGATAGCCTGGGACTAACGTACAATGAGCAGTTCTTC,CSARDSLGLTYNEQFF